A single sample is the source of the 21 T cell receptor beta chains below, sequenced in a study of shared clonotypes between healthy human individuals (dated by TCRdb to the early 2020s). The method behind the library was the immunoSEQ multiplex PCR assay. Imported from immuneACCESS, the table was reduced by TCRdb to in-frame sequences with V and J called. These copies leave out some clones; in studies compared against another copy, an unresolved V gene accounts for under half, and the cause of the remainder is not known. The sample table records around 700,000 clones; 74% of these occur just once. The leading ten clones occupy 1.5% to 2% of the sample. What was sequenced was memory CD4+ T cells sorted from blood. According to the study, the label for this sample's cell subset or site signals: CD45RA-negative fraction. Source of these receptors: a young woman in good health.

The rearrangement joins TRBV2 to TRBJ2-3, with D possibly being TRBD2 (5 bases). With 8 bases removed from V and 1 base from J, the gap between germline ends came to 7 bases. Germline CDR1 reads SNHLY; CDR2 reads FYNNEI. This CDR3 comprises 12 residues. This CDR3 is CASGRGTDTQYF. The CDR3 DNA reads TGTGCCAGCGGGCGGGGCACAGATACGCAGTATTTT.

This clone was seen a handful of times. This sample also contains other DNA sequences that code for the same CDR3. The gene calls are TRBV5-1 and TRBJ2-1; no reliable D call. The germline V and J ends were trimmed by 0 bases and 0 bases, with 7 bases remaining between them. CDR1 and CDR2 from the germline V gene are SGHRS and YFSETQ. CDR3 length equals 15 residues. CDR3 residues: CASSLDSHSYNEQFF. The CDR3 nucleotides are TGCGCCAGCAGCTTGGACAGTCACTCCTACAATGAGCAGTTCTTC. The complete variable domain, with remaining parts taken from reference TRBV5-1 and TRBJ2-1, reads KAGVTQTPRYLIKTRGQQVTLSCSPISGHRSVSWYQQTPGQGLQFLFEYFSETQRNKGNFPGRFSGRQFSNSRSEMNVSTLELGDSALYLCASSLDSHSYNEQFFGPGTRLTVL.

The gene calls are TRBV9 and TRBJ2-2; TRBD2 aligns across 10 bases. Germline CDR1 SGDLS, CDR2 YYNGEE. This CDR3 contains 17 residues. V lost 3 bases, J lost 6 bases, and 11 bases stayed unmatched. The CDR3 sequence: CASSAWTSGPLSGELFF. CDR3 DNA: TGTGCCAGCAGCGCTTGGACTAGCGGACCTCTGTCCGGGGAGCTGTTTTTT. The complete variable domain, with remaining parts taken from reference TRBV9 and TRBJ2-2, reads DSGVTQTPKHLITATGQRVTLRCSPRSGDLSVYWYQQSLDQGLQFLIQYYNGEERAKGNILERFSAQQFPDLHSELNLSSLELGDSALYFCASSAWTSGPLSGELFFGEGSRLTVL.

This clone occurred many times. The sample carries other DNA sequences with the same CDR3. This sequence joins TRBV9 and TRBJ2-1; 7 bases fit TRBD2. Trimming at V came to 2 bases and at J to 0 bases, leaving 2 bases not matched to a gene. This CDR3 contains 15 residues. Germline V CDR1 and CDR2: SGDLS, YYNGEE. Written as DNA, the CDR3 is TGTGCCAGCAGCGTTCTAGCGGACTCCTACAATGAGCAGTTCTTC. This gives the protein CASSVLADSYNEQFF.

This chain joins TRBV6-1 and TRBJ2-1; the D is unclear. Between the trimmed V and J ends, which lost 2 bases and 0 bases, there was a span of 2 bases. Germline V gene sequence: CDR1 MNHNS, CDR2 SASEGT. The CDR3 extends over 13 amino acids. Written as DNA, the CDR3 is TGTGCCAGCAGTGAAAGCTCCTACAATGAGCAGTTCTTC. It specifies CASSESSYNEQFF.

In its sample, this clone was seen many times. The chain combines TRBV28 with TRBJ1-1, with TRBD1 matching over 8 bases. CDR3 length: 18 amino acids. Per the germline V gene, CDR1 is MDHEN and CDR2 is SYDVKM. Trimming at V came to 4 bases and at J to 3 bases, leaving 16 bases not matched to a gene. This CDR3 reads CASSSMWQGAEADTEAFF. The DNA of the CDR3 is TGTGCCAGCAGTTCTATGTGGCAGGGGGCGGAGGCGGACACTGAAGCTTTCTTT.

The CDR3 sequence is CASSQRTGGSGNTIYF. CDR3 coding DNA: TGCGCCAGCAGCCAAAGGACAGGGGGCTCTGGAAACACCATATATTTT. The genes are TRBV5-1 and TRBJ1-3; TRBD1 matches at 10 bases. V lost 4 bases and J lost 0; bases outside the gene matches: 4. Germline CDR1 SGHRS, CDR2 YFSETQ. CDR3 length: 16 amino acids. Combining the CDR3 with reference TRBV5-1 and TRBJ1-3 gives the whole variable domain KAGVTQTPRYLIKTRGQQVTLSCSPISGHRSVSWYQQTPGQGLQFLFEYFSETQRNKGNFPGRFSGRQFSNSRSEMNVSTLELGDSALYLCASSQRTGGSGNTIYFGEGSWLTVV.

This clone has more than one count but fewer than ten. The V call is TRBV28, the J call TRBJ1-5, with D possibly matching TRBD1 (5 bases). This CDR3 comprises 14 residues. Trimming stripped 4 bases from V and 7 bases from J, with 14 bases between. The germline gives CDR1 MDHEN, CDR2 SYDVKM. CDR3 in amino acids: CASSSSWGHQPQHF. The CDR3 DNA sequence: TGTGCCAGCAGTTCTTCCTGGGGCCACCAGCCCCAGCATTTT.

This clone was counted between two and nine times. The chain has TRBV7-9 and TRBJ1-1, with D uncertain. The CDR3 is made up of 14 amino acids. The ends were cut back, 2 bases at V and 0 bases at J, with 7 bases in the middle. Germline V CDR1 and CDR2: SEHNR, FQNEAQ (reference sequence). CDR3 residues: CASSLYSVNTEAFF. DNA of the CDR3: TGTGCCAGCAGCTTATACTCGGTGAACACTGAAGCTTTCTTT.

V and J are TRBV7-9 and TRBJ2-7; 13 positions agree with TRBD2. The V and J ends lost 5 bases and 6 bases, in that order; junction bases with no gene match: 13. The germline CDR1 and CDR2 sequences are SEHNR and FQNEAQ (reference sequence). CDR3 length equals 17 residues. CDR3 amino acids: CASSPLAGGPKGSEQYF. The CDR3 nucleotides are TGTGCCAGCAGCCCACTAGCGGGAGGGCCGAAAGGCTCCGAGCAGTACTTC.

The rearrangement uses TRBV5-1 and TRBJ2-1; perhaps D is TRBD1 or TRBD2 (5 bases each). The CDR3 contains 15 residues. Trimming pared 1 base from V and 8 bases from J, leaving 16 bases between. Germline CDR1 is SGHRS and CDR2 is YFSETQ. The CDR3 spells CASSLRQIVGDEQFF. The CDR3 coding sequence is TGCGCCAGCAGCTTGCGCCAGATAGTGGGGGATGAGCAGTTCTTC.

This chain joins TRBV14 and TRBJ2-2; 7 nucleotides match TRBD1. V lost 4 bases to trimming and J lost 6 bases; unmatched junction nucleotides: 5. The CDR3 is 14 amino acids. CDR1 SGHDN and CDR2 FVKESK come from the germline V gene. The CDR3 protein is CASSLGTGAGELFF. The CDR3 DNA follows: TGTGCCAGCAGCCTAGGAACAGGGGCCGGGGAGCTGTTTTTT.

The chain joins TRBV19 to TRBJ2-7; TRBD2 matches at 12 bases. This CDR3 is built from 18 residues. V dropped 3 bases and J dropped 0; count of bases not matched to a gene: 9. Per germline, CDR1 LNHDA and CDR2 SQIVND (reference sequence). The CDR3 loop reads CASSIRTSGVYSSYEQYF. The CDR3 nucleotides are TGTGCCAGTAGTATCCGGACTAGCGGGGTATATAGCTCCTACGAGCAGTACTTC.

Comment on this clone: Within the sample, other DNA sequences also encode this same CDR3. This chain joins TRBV5-1 and TRBJ2-3; the D is unclear. CDR1 SGHRS and CDR2 YFSETQ come from the germline V gene. Trimming left V 0 bases short and J 0 bases short, with 5 bases between. This CDR3 is built from 14 residues. For the CDR3, the DNA is TGCGCCAGCAGCTTGGGGCCTAGCACAGATACGCAGTATTTT. Its translation: CASSLGPSTDTQYF.

J is TRBJ2-1 and V is TRBV7-9; D ambiguous. V was cut by 3 bases and J by 10 bases, with 10 bases left in between. This CDR3 comprises 12 residues. Germline V gene sequence: CDR1 SEHNR, CDR2 FQNEAQ (reference sequence). CDR3 nucleotide sequence: TGTGCCAGCAGCTTGGCTAGAAGGGAGCAGTTCTTC. It yields the protein CASSLARREQFF.

This chain uses TRBV4-1 with TRBJ2-5; 16 bases are a match to TRBD2. The J call may be mistaken, given a closer DNA end match to TRBJ2-7. This CDR3 spans 18 amino acids. The germline V gene has CDR1 MGHRA and CDR2 YSYEKL. The CDR3 is CASSQLPGLAGGRYEQYF. In nucleotides, the CDR3 is TGCGCCAGCAGCCAACTCCCGGGACTAGCGGGAGGGAGATACGAGCAGTACTTC.

The chain uses TRBV2 and TRBJ2-5, with TRBD1 identical over 7 bases. Germline V CDR1 and CDR2: SNHLY, FYNNEI. This CDR3 spans 13 amino acids. J gave up 6 bases and V 5 bases, and 6 bases lay outside the gene matches. In DNA form, the CDR3 reads TGTGCCAGCAGTCGGGACAGTCAGAAGACCCAGTACTTC. It specifies CASSRDSQKTQYF.

This chain uses TRBV5-1 with TRBJ2-3; possibly TRBD2 for D (5 bases). Germline V CDR1 and CDR2: SGHRS, YFSETQ. This CDR3 is 13 amino acids long. V shed 4 bases and J shed 1 base, with 7 bases lying between them. The CDR3 sequence is CASSPGGTDTQYF. As DNA, the CDR3 is TGCGCCAGCAGCCCCGGGGGCACAGATACGCAGTATTTT.

The rearrangement joins TRBV10-3 to TRBJ1-2; no reliable D call. The V end lost 2 bases, the J end lost 7 bases, and 8 bases lay between the germline ends. In germline, CDR1 is ENHRY, CDR2 SYGVKD. The CDR3 runs to 12 residues. The CDR3 region has the DNA TGTGCCATCAGTGAGCAGGAGAGTGGCTACACCTTC. Residues: CAISEQESGYTF.

This clone was seen only once. The chain uses TRBV5-1 and TRBJ1-2, with D possibly being TRBD1 (5 bases). The CDR3 consists of 14 residues. Germline loops: CDR1 SGHRS, CDR2 YFSETQ. The germline V and J ends were trimmed by 0 bases and 6 bases, with 12 bases remaining between them. The CDR3 loop is CASSLGGPPDGYTF. The CDR3, as DNA: TGCGCCAGCAGCTTGGGGGGACCCCCTGATGGCTACACCTTC.

DNA for the CDR3: TGCGCCAGCAGCGGAAGAGGGATTACAGCTACTTTGGCAGATACGCAGTATTTT. Protein: CASSGRGITATLADTQYF. The V and J genes are TRBV4-1 and TRBJ2-3; possible D gene TRBD2, 5 bases. Trimming pared 5 bases from V and 4 bases from J, leaving 25 bases between. The CDR3 loop spans 18 amino acids. Looked up from germline, CDR1 is MGHRA and CDR2 is YSYEKL.